One sample yielded the 22 T cell receptor beta chains listed below, sequenced in a study of cytomegalovirus exposure and HLA in healthy donors (dated by TCRdb to about 2017). Receptor libraries were prepared by the immunoSEQ multiplex PCR assay. For the multiplex PCR, a mixture combining 60 forward primers for TCR Vbeta segments and 13 reverse primers for TCR Jbeta segments was used. TCRdb mirrors the immuneACCESS table, restricted to in-frame sequences. Some clones are absent from its copies; in checked studies, under half trace to an unresolved V gene, and the reason for the others is unknown. The sample table holds some 250,000 clones, of which roughly 82% were seen once. The ten top clones hold 4.5% to 6% of the sample. The specimen sequenced was PBMCs. These receptors were obtained from a woman between 35 and 50 years old in good health and CMV-seropositive.

The J gene is TRBJ2-7, the V gene TRBV9, with D possibly being TRBD2 (6 bases). The V gene's germline CDR1 is SGDLS and CDR2 YYNGEE. The CDR3 is made up of 16 amino acids. The germline V and J ends were trimmed by 1 base and 5 bases, with 19 bases remaining between them. CDR3 bases: TGTGCCAGCAGCGTAACGGATAGCGGACTGAGGAACGAGCAGTACTTC. Translation: CASSVTDSGLRNEQYF.

V is TRBV4-3 and J is TRBJ1-1; 7 bases match TRBD1. With 0 bases clipped from V and 4 bases from J, the junction kept 5 bases outside the gene matches. The CDR3 contains 15 residues. Germline lookup yields CDR1 LGHNA and CDR2 YSLEER. CDR3 sequence (DNA): TGCGCCAGCAGCCAAGAGGCACAGGGGACCACTGAAGCTTTCTTT. Translation: CASSQEAQGTTEAFF.

The chain links TRBV18 to TRBJ2-7, with 8 bases lining up with TRBD2. Looked up from germline, CDR1 is KGHSH and CDR2 is LQKENI. The CDR3 has 14 residues. J lost 0 bases, V lost 5 bases, and 3 bases had no gene match. CDR3 amino acids: CASSSSGSSYEQYF. CDR3 coding DNA: TGTGCCAGCTCATCTAGCGGGTCCTCCTACGAGCAGTACTTC.

The J gene is TRBJ1-4, the V gene TRBV5-1, with a tentative D call TRBD1 (6 bases). Per the germline V gene, CDR1 is SGHRS and CDR2 is YFSETQ. This CDR3 spans 16 amino acids. Trimming left V 4 bases short and J 2 bases short, with 15 bases between. CDR3 nucleotides: TGCGCCAGCAGCCAGGAACAGGGTAGGACTAATGAAAAACTGTTTTTT. It encodes CASSQEQGRTNEKLFF. The entire variable domain, with the rest obtained from reference TRBV5-1 and TRBJ1-4, is as follows: KAGVTQTPRYLIKTRGQQVTLSCSPISGHRSVSWYQQTPGQGLQFLFEYFSETQRNKGNFPGRFSGRQFSNSRSEMNVSTLELGDSALYLCASSQEQGRTNEKLFFGSGTQLSVL.

CDR3 in amino acids: CATSRVPVGPYNEQFF. The CDR3 nucleotides are TGTGCCACCAGCAGAGTCCCAGTGGGGCCCTACAATGAGCAGTTCTTC. The V gene is TRBV15, the J gene TRBJ2-1; TRBD1 might be the D (5 bases). V lost 1 base and J 2 bases, leaving 12 bases between the germline ends. The CDR3 covers 16 residues. Per germline, CDR1 LNHNV and CDR2 YYDKDF (reference sequence).

This clone was seen a handful of times. The chain joins TRBV7-8 to TRBJ2-3, with a weak D call TRBD1 (5 bases). The CDR3 is 14 residues long. Trimming cost V 3 bases and J 6 bases, with 13 bases left between them. Germline loops: CDR1 SGHVS, CDR2 FQNEAQ. CDR3: CASSFQQGGDTQYF. The CDR3 DNA reads TGTGCCAGCAGCTTTCAGCAGGGTGGGGATACGCAGTATTTT.

This clone was recorded a few times. The chain is built from TRBV15 and TRBJ2-1, with 11 bases fitting TRBD2. V shed 5 bases and J 4 bases; nucleotides not matched to a gene: 10. The CDR3 is 17 amino acids. Germline assignment: CDR1 LNHNV and CDR2 YYDKDF (reference sequence). Written as DNA, the CDR3 is TGTGCCACCAGCGGATTCCAAACTAGCGGGAGTTACAATGAGCAGTTCTTC. Translation gives CATSGFQTSGSYNEQFF.

The chain uses TRBV10-1 and TRBJ2-5; D gene unclear. Germline V lookup: CDR1 WNHNN, CDR2 SYGVQD (reference sequence). The ends were cut back, 2 bases at V and 5 bases at J, with 9 bases in the middle. CDR3 size: 13 residues. DNA of the CDR3: TGCGCCAGCAGTGAGAGCCTCTGGGAGACCCAGTACTTC. As protein: CASSESLWETQYF.

The rearrangement links TRBV11-1 to TRBJ1-2, with 7 bases identical to TRBD1. The CDR3 has 14 amino acids. Unmatched junction bases numbered 7, after V lost 5 bases and J lost 4 bases. Germline CDR1 and CDR2: SGHAT and FQDESV (reference sequence). CDR3 DNA: TGTGCCAGCAGCACTACGACAGGGTCCTATGGCTACACCTTC. It translates to CASSTTTGSYGYTF.

The chain joins TRBV6-1 to TRBJ2-1; 7 bases are shared with TRBD2. CDR3 length equals 17 residues. With V trimmed by 0 bases and J by 10 bases, 15 bases remained unmatched. CDR1 MNHNS and CDR2 SASEGT come from the germline V gene. CDR3 bases: TGTGCCAGCAGTGAAGCGGTGCTAGCGGCCTTTGAGGGGGAGCAGTTCTTC. Amino acids: CASSEAVLAAFEGEQFF.

The J gene is TRBJ1-5, the V gene TRBV12-5; 9 nucleotides match TRBD1. The junction had 6 bases not matched to a gene; V was cut back by 6 bases and J by 3 bases. Germline CDR1 LGHNT, CDR2 FRNRAP. The CDR3 contains 15 residues. CDR3 in amino acids: CASGQGTGSNQPQHF. CDR3 bases: TGTGCTAGTGGCCAAGGGACAGGGTCCAATCAGCCCCAGCATTTT.

The chain uses TRBV7-8 and TRBJ1-1; 7 positions agree with TRBD1. The CDR3 has 16 residues. The J segment lost 4 bases and the V segment lost 3 bases, leaving 11 bases of the junction unmatched. Germline CDR1 SGHVS, CDR2 FQNEAQ. CDR3 loop: CASSFGTVARGTEAFF. The CDR3 bases are TGTGCCAGCAGCTTCGGGACAGTCGCCCGAGGCACTGAAGCTTTCTTT.

The V and J genes are TRBV13 and TRBJ2-5; 9 bases agree with TRBD2. This CDR3 spans 14 amino acids. V lost 5 bases and J lost 5; bases outside the gene matches: 6. From germline, CDR1 is PRHDT and CDR2 FYEKMQ (reference sequence). The CDR3 coding sequence is TGTGCCAGCAGCCACGATAGCGGGAGTGAGACCCAGTACTTC. Protein sequence: CASSHDSGSETQYF.

The sample holds one count of this clone. The V and J genes are TRBV12-5 and TRBJ1-1; possibly TRBD1 for D (6 bases). Germline V gene sequence: CDR1 LGHNT, CDR2 FRNRAP. The CDR3 has 14 amino acids. Trimming removed 2 bases at V and 10 bases at J, with 17 bases between. The CDR3 here is CASGLLTHRAGAFF. The CDR3 coding sequence is TGTGCTAGTGGTTTGTTAACTCACAGGGCTGGAGCTTTCTTT.

V usage is TRBV2 and J usage is TRBJ2-7; TRBD2 is a possible D gene (5 bases). This CDR3 is built from 15 residues. Trimming pared 4 bases from V and 2 bases from J, leaving 15 bases between. From germline, CDR1 is SNHLY and CDR2 FYNNEI. CDR3 in amino acids: CASSGETNPTYEQYF. In nucleotides, the CDR3 is TGTGCCAGCAGTGGGGAGACAAACCCTACCTACGAGCAGTACTTC.

V and J are TRBV30 and TRBJ1-3; D is undetermined. Per germline, CDR1 GTSNPN and CDR2 SVGIG (reference sequence). This CDR3 has 13 residues. The CDR3, as DNA: TGTGTCCTAGCCCATCCGGGTGGAAACACCATATATTTT. Translation: CVLAHPGGNTIYF.

The J gene is TRBJ2-3, the V gene TRBV29-1; D perhaps matches TRBD1 (6 bases). There are 10 residues in the CDR3. V was cut by 7 bases and J by 4 bases, with 6 bases left in between. Germline-derived CDR1 and CDR2 are SQVTM and ANQGSEA. The CDR3 sequence: CSAGADTQYF. The CDR3 DNA reads TGCAGCGCAGGGGCAGATACGCAGTATTTT.

This sequence joins TRBV19 and TRBJ1-5, with 8 positions matching TRBD1. The germline gives CDR1 LNHDA, CDR2 SQIVND (reference sequence). This CDR3 has 14 amino acids. The junction had 6 bases not matched to a gene; V was cut back by 5 bases and J by 6 bases. The CDR3 nucleotides read TGTGCCAGTAGTGGGACAGGTTTGAGTCAGCCCCAGCATTTT. Its protein product is CASSGTGLSQPQHF.

This chain connects TRBV18 to TRBJ1-1; possible D gene TRBD1, 6 bases. Germline V CDR1 and CDR2: KGHSH, LQKENI. With 4 bases removed from V and 1 base from J, the gap between germline ends came to 13 bases. The CDR3 covers 15 residues. The CDR3 loop is CASSLTGQKNTEAFF. The CDR3 DNA sequence: TGTGCCAGCTCACTCACAGGGCAGAAGAACACTGAAGCTTTCTTT.

The chain recombines TRBV7-2 with TRBJ1-2; 11 bases match TRBD1. The CDR3 spans 14 residues. Germline V gene lookup returns CDR1 SGHTA and CDR2 FQGNSA. J gave up 8 bases and V 4 bases, and 6 bases lay outside the gene matches. The CDR3 sequence: CASSSSGTGGGYTF. CDR3 nucleotide sequence: TGTGCCAGCAGCTCCTCCGGGACAGGGGGGGGCTACACCTTC.

The V and J genes are TRBV28 and TRBJ2-7, with 13 bases matching TRBD2. The CDR3 runs to 14 residues. V lost 6 bases and J lost 4; bases outside the gene matches: 3. From germline, CDR1 is MDHEN and CDR2 SYDVKM. The CDR3 DNA is TGTGCCAGCAGCCCGACTAGCGGGAGGTACGAGCAGTACTTC. Residues: CASSPTSGRYEQYF.

This clone was found a few times. The chain uses TRBV30 and TRBJ1-5, with 10 bases fitting TRBD1. Per germline, CDR1 GTSNPN and CDR2 SVGIG (reference sequence). The CDR3 runs 16 residues. The junction had 7 bases not matched to a gene; V was cut back by 3 bases and J by 2 bases. The CDR3 DNA sequence: TGTGCCTGGAGCGATGACAGGGGGCAAGGCAATCAGCCCCAGCATTTT. Residues: CAWSDDRGQGNQPQHF.